The 16 T cell receptor beta chains listed next were all sequenced from one sample in a study of blood T cell repertoires in COVID-19. The protocol was immunoSEQ multiplex PCR, while the TCRdb copy is restricted to in-frame clones and leaves out a portion. The sample lists 140,000 to 150,000 clones, 80% to 85% occurring once. Sequenced: peripheral blood. These receptors were collected from a human donor in a cohort sampled during active COVID-19.

This clone was recorded many times. This chain joins TRBV6-4 and TRBJ2-3; TRBD1 matches 9 bases. Germline V gene sequence: CDR1 MRHNA, CDR2 SNTAGT. The trim removed 6 bases at V and 1 base at J, leaving 5 bases unmatched. This CDR3 has 15 residues. CDR3 amino acids: CASSPGQGRTDTQYF. The CDR3 DNA reads as TGTGCCAGCAGCCCGGGACAGGGACGCACAGATACGCAGTATTTT.

The V call is TRBV30, the J call TRBJ1-1, with D possibly being TRBD1 (6 bases). The CDR3 is 14 residues long. Germline V gene lookup returns CDR1 GTSNPN and CDR2 SVGIG (reference sequence). V gave up 2 bases and J gave up 7 bases, with 17 bases separating them. The CDR3 sequence: CAWSYIGGLGEAFF. The CDR3 DNA sequence: TGTGCCTGGAGTTACATCGGGGGGCTGGGTGAAGCTTTCTTT.

This chain's CDR3 is CASSLGGGAETQYF. Here the CDR3 DNA reads TGCGCCAGCAGCCTCGGAGGGGGGGCTGAGACCCAGTACTTC. This sequence joins TRBV10-1 and TRBJ2-5; possible D gene TRBD2, 7 bases. CDR1 is WNHNN and CDR2 is SYGVQD in the germline V gene (reference sequence). This CDR3 is built from 14 residues. V was clipped by 6 bases and J by 5 bases, with 16 bases between them.

This clone came up a few times. The chain uses TRBV7-8 and TRBJ1-4; D is unresolved. Trimming pared 5 bases from V and 8 bases from J, leaving 18 bases between. The length of the CDR3 is 15 residues. Per the germline V gene, CDR1 is SGHVS and CDR2 is FQNEAQ. DNA for the CDR3: TGTGCCAGCAGCGACTCAGCCGGGAACGGGGAAAAACTGTTTTTT. Its translation is CASSDSAGNGEKLFF. Variable domain in full (rest from reference TRBV7-8 and TRBJ1-4): GAGVSQSPRYKVAKRGQDVALRCDPISGHVSLFWYQQALGQGPEFLTYFQNEAQLDKSGLPSDRFFAERPEGSVSTLKIQRTQQEDSAVYLCASSDSAGNGEKLFFGSGTQLSVL.

This chain links TRBV19 with TRBJ2-3; D is unresolved. The V end was cut by 1 base, the J end by 10 bases, with 15 bases between. CDR1 LNHDA and CDR2 SQIVND come from the germline V gene (reference sequence). CDR3 length: 14 amino acids. This CDR3 is CASSIGRLAPAQYF. In nucleotides, the CDR3 is TGTGCCAGTAGTATAGGTCGACTGGCCCCGGCGCAGTATTTT.

J is TRBJ2-3 and V is TRBV4-3; D is uncertain. The CDR3 covers 15 residues. Germline V lookup: CDR1 LGHNA, CDR2 YSLEER. V was clipped by 0 bases and J by 6 bases, with 13 bases between them. The CDR3 sequence: CASSQDPVVRDTQYF. CDR3 nucleotide sequence: TGCGCCAGCAGCCAAGATCCCGTTGTGAGGGATACGCAGTATTTT.

The rearrangement joins TRBV14 to TRBJ2-3; 8 nucleotides align to TRBD2. Germline V gene lookup returns CDR1 SGHDN and CDR2 FVKESK. This CDR3 contains 17 residues. V was pared by 4 bases and J by 0 bases, with 9 bases of the junction left unmatched. The CDR3: CASSRRTSSFSTDTQYF. CDR3 coding DNA: TGTGCCAGCAGCCGGCGGACTAGCAGCTTTAGCACAGATACGCAGTATTTT.

The chain is built from TRBV30 and TRBJ1-2; D ambiguous. The CDR3 length is 14 residues. The germline V and J ends were trimmed by 4 bases and 0 bases, with 12 bases remaining between them. Germline values: CDR1 GTSNPN, CDR2 SVGIG (reference sequence). The chain's CDR3 is CAWNGVGANYGYTF. The CDR3 DNA is TGTGCCTGGAACGGGGTGGGAGCTAACTATGGCTACACCTTC.

This chain uses TRBV5-1 with TRBJ2-5; 7 positions agree with TRBD2. Germline trimming cut 6 bases from V and 3 bases from J; bases unmatched to any gene: 8. The germline gives CDR1 SGHRS, CDR2 YFSETQ. The CDR3 is made up of 14 amino acids. The CDR3 nucleotides read TGCGCCAGCACCCTATCGACTAGCAAAGAGACCCAGTACTTC. It yields the protein CASTLSTSKETQYF. Drawing the rest from reference TRBV5-1 and TRBJ2-5, the complete variable domain is KAGVTQTPRYLIKTRGQQVTLSCSPISGHRSVSWYQQTPGQGLQFLFEYFSETQRNKGNFPGRFSGRQFSNSRSEMNVSTLELGDSALYLCASTLSTSKETQYFGPGTRLLVL.

This sequence joins TRBV24-1 and TRBJ1-2; D is ambiguous. V dropped 5 bases and J dropped 2 bases, with 5 bases sitting between them. Germline-derived CDR1 and CDR2 are KGHDR and SFDVKD. This CDR3 has 12 amino acids. The CDR3 protein is CATSAENYGYTF. The DNA of the CDR3 is TGTGCCACCAGTGCAGAAAACTATGGCTACACCTTC.

J is TRBJ2-2 and V is TRBV7-2; 7 nucleotides line up with TRBD2. There are 14 residues in the CDR3. The germline CDR1 and CDR2 sequences are SGHTA and FQGNSA. The V gene end was trimmed by 4 bases and the J gene end by 3 bases; junction bases not matched to a gene: 2. The CDR3 spells CASSWTRDTGELFF. The CDR3 DNA follows: TGTGCCAGCAGCTGGACTAGGGACACCGGGGAGCTGTTTTTT.

Concerning this clone: Compared with germline, one end of the junction differs, possibly owing to a read error. J is TRBJ1-2 and V is TRBV5-1; no clear D. This CDR3 is 15 amino acids long. Germline-derived CDR1 and CDR2 are SGHRS and YFSETQ. CDR3 residues: CANSLDDRGNYGYTF. As DNA, the CDR3 is TGCGCCAACAGCTTGGATGACCGGGGTAACTATGGCTACACCTTC.

This rearrangement joins TRBV7-8 to TRBJ1-2; D not resolved. The CDR3 is 15 residues long. V lost 0 bases, J lost 7 bases, and 15 bases lay in between. The germline CDR1 and CDR2 sequences are SGHVS and FQNEAQ. The CDR3 DNA reads TGTGCCAGCAGCTTAGCGGAGGTGGCTCGTGCTGGCTACACCTTC. Amino acid sequence: CASSLAEVARAGYTF. The full variable domain, its missing parts supplied by reference TRBV7-8 and TRBJ1-2, is GAGVSQSPRYKVAKRGQDVALRCDPISGHVSLFWYQQALGQGPEFLTYFQNEAQLDKSGLPSDRFFAERPEGSVSTLKIQRTQQEDSAVYLCASSLAEVARAGYTFGSGTRLTVV.

The gene calls are TRBV6-5 and TRBJ2-7; D might be TRBD1 (7 bases). V lost 1 base, J lost 2 bases, and 15 bases lay in between. This CDR3 spans 16 amino acids. From germline, CDR1 is MNHEY and CDR2 SVGAGI. For the CDR3, the DNA is TGTGCCAGCAGTTACTTGGAGGGGGCGGTCCCCTACGAGCAGTACTTC. Translating gives CASSYLEGAVPYEQYF.

This chain uses TRBV5-4 with TRBJ2-7; TRBD1 matches 8 bases. The J segment lost 6 bases and the V segment lost 3 bases, leaving 11 bases of the junction unmatched. This CDR3 is 15 amino acids long. The germline V gene has CDR1 SGHNT and CDR2 YYREEE (reference sequence). The DNA of the CDR3 is TGTGCCAGCAGCTCGGGCAGGGGGCCCCCGGTCGAGCAGTACTTC. Its translation: CASSSGRGPPVEQYF.

This chain joins TRBV5-1 and TRBJ2-7; 13 positions match TRBD2. Germline V gene sequence: CDR1 SGHRS, CDR2 YFSETQ. This CDR3 has 15 residues. The ends lost 4 bases at V and 4 bases at J; junction bases unmatched: 5. The CDR3 region has the DNA TGCGCCAGCAGCCCGCGGACTAGCGGGGGATACGAGCAGTACTTC. Residues: CASSPRTSGGYEQYF.